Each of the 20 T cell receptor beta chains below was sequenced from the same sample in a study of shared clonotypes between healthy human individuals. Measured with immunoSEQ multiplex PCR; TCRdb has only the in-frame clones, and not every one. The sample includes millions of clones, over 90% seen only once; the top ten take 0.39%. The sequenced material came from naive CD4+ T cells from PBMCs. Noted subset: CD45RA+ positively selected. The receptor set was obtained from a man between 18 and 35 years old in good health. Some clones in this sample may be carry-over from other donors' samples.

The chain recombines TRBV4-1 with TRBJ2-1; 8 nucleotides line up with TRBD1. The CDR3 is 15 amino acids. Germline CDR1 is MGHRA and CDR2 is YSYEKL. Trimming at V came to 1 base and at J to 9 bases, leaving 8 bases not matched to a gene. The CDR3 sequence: CASSQVGTGVLEQFF. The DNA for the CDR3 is TGCGCCAGCAGCCAAGTAGGGACAGGAGTCCTTGAGCAGTTCTTC.

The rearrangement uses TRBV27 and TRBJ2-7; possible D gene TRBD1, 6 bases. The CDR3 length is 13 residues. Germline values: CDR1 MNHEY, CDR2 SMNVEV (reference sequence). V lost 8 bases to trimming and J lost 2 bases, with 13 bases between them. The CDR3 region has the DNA TGTGCCAGCGGAACCAGGGGAACCTACGAGCAGTACTTC. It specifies CASGTRGTYEQYF.

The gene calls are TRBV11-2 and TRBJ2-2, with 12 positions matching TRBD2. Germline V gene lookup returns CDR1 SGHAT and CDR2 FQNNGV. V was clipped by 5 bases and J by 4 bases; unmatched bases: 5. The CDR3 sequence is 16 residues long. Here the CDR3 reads CASSGSSGGGTGELFF. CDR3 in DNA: TGTGCCAGCAGCGGATCTAGCGGGGGGGGCACCGGGGAGCTGTTTTTT. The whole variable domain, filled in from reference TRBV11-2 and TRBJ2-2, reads EAGVAQSPRYKIIEKRQSVAFWCNPISGHATLYWYQQILGQGPKLLIQFQNNGVVDDSQLPKDRFSAERLKGVDSTLKIQPAKLEDSAVYLCASSGSSGGGTGELFFGEGSRLTVL.

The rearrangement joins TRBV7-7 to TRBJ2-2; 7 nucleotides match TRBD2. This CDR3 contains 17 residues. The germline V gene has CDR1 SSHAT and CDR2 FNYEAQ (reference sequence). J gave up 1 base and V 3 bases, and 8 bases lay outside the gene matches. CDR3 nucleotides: TGTGCCAGCAGCTTGGGGCGGGGGAAAGGGAACACCGGGGAGCTGTTTTTT. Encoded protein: CASSLGRGKGNTGELFF. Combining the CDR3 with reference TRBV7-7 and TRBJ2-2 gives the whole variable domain GAGVSQSPRYKVTKRGQDVTLRCDPISSHATLYWYQQALGQGPEFLTYFNYEAQPDKSGLPSDRFSAERPEGSISTLTIQRTEQRDSAMYRCASSLGRGKGNTGELFFGEGSRLTVL.

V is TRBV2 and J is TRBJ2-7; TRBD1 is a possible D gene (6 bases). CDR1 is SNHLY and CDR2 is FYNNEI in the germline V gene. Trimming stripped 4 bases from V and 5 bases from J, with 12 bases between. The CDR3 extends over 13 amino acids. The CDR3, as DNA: TGTGCCAGCAGTGCCCAGGGGAACGACGAGCAGTACTTC. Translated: CASSAQGNDEQYF.

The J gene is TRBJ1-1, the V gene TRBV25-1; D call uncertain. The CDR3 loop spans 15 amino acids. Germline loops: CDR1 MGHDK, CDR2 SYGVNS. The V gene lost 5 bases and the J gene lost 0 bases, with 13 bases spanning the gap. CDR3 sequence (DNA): TGTGCCAGCAGTATAGGAGGCGGGCTGAACACTGAAGCTTTCTTT. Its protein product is CASSIGGGLNTEAFF.

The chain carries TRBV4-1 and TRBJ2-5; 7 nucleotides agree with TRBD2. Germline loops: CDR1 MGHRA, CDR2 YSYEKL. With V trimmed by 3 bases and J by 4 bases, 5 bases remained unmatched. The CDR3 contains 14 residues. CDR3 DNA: TGCGCCAGCAGCCACGCGGGAGTCCCAGAGACCCAGTACTTC. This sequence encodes CASSHAGVPETQYF.

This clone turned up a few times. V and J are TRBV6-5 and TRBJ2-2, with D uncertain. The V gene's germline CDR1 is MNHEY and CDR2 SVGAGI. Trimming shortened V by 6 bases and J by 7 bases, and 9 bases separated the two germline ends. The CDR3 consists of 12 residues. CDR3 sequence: CASRRIHGELFF. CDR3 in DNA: TGTGCCAGCAGACGCATCCACGGGGAGCTGTTTTTT.

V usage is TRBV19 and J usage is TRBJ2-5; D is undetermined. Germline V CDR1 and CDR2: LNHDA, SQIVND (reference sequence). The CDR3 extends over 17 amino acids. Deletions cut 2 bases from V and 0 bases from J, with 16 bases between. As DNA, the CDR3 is TGTGCCAGTAGTATAAGTAGAAGGCGTACGTACCAAGAGACCCAGTACTTC. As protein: CASSISRRRTYQETQYF.

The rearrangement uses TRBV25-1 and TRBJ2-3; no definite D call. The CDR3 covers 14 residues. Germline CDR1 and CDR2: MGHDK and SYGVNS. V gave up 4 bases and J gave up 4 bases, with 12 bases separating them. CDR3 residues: CASSGTKGADTQYF. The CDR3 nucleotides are TGTGCCAGCAGTGGTACGAAAGGTGCAGATACGCAGTATTTT.

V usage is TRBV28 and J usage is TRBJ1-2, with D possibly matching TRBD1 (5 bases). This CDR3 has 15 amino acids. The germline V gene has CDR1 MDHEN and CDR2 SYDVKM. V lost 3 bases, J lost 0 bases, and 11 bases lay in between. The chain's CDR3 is CASSLGPVANYGYTF. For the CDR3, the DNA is TGTGCCAGCAGTTTGGGACCTGTAGCTAACTATGGCTACACCTTC.

The CDR3 sequence: CAISEPDRNTDTQYF. CDR3 DNA: TGTGCCATCAGTGAACCGGACCGTAACACAGATACGCAGTATTTT. J is TRBJ2-3 and V is TRBV10-3; D remains unclear. The CDR3 loop spans 15 amino acids. V was cut by 3 bases and J by 2 bases, with 12 bases left in between. The V gene's germline CDR1 is ENHRY and CDR2 SYGVKD.

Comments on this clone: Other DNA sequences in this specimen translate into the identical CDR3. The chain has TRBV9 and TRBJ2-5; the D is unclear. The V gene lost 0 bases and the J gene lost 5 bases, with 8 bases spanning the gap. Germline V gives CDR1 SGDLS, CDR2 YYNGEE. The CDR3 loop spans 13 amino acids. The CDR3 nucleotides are TGTGCCAGCAGCGTAGGGGTGCGGGAGACCCAGTACTTC. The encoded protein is CASSVGVRETQYF. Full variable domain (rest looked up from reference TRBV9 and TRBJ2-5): DSGVTQTPKHLITATGQRVTLRCSPRSGDLSVYWYQQSLDQGLQFLIQYYNGEERAKGNILERFSAQQFPDLHSELNLSSLELGDSALYFCASSVGVRETQYFGPGTRLLVL.

The CDR3 coding sequence is TGCGCCAGCAGAGACGACAGGACTACTAAGGGAAACACCATATATTTT. As protein: CASRDDRTTKGNTIYF. This chain joins TRBV5-1 and TRBJ1-3; the D gene is possibly TRBD1 (6 bases). CDR3 length: 16 amino acids. Between the trimmed V and J ends, which lost 5 bases and 4 bases, there was a span of 19 bases. CDR1 is SGHRS, CDR2 YFSETQ, per germline.

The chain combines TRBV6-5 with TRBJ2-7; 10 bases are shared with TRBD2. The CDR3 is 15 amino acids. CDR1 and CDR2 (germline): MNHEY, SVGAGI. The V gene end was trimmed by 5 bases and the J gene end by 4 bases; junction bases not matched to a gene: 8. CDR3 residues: CASSKVASGSYEQYF. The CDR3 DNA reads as TGTGCCAGCAGTAAAGTGGCTAGCGGGAGTTACGAGCAGTACTTC.

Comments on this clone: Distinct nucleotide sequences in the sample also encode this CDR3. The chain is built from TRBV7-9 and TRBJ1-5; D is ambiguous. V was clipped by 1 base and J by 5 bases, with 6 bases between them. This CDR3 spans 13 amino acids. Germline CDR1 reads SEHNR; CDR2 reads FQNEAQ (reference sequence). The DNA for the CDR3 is TGTGCCAGCAGCTTAGAGGTAGATCAGCCCCAGCATTTT. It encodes CASSLEVDQPQHF.

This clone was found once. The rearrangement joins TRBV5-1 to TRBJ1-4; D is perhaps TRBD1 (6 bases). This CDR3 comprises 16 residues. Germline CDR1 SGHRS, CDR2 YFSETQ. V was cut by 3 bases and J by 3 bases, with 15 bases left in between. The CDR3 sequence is CASSSQPGAANEKLFF. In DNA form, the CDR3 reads TGCGCCAGCAGCTCACAGCCAGGGGCGGCTAATGAAAAACTGTTTTTT.

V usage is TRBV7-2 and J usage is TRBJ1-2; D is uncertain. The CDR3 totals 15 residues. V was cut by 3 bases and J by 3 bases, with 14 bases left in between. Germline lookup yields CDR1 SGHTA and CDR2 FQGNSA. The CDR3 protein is CASSLEARPYYGYTF. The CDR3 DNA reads TGTGCCAGCAGCTTGGAAGCCAGGCCTTACTATGGCTACACCTTC.

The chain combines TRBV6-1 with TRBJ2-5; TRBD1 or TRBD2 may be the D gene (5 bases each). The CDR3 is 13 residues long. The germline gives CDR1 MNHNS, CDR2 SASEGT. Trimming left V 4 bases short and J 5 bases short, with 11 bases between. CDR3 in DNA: TGTGCCAGCAGTGTCTCGGGGCGGGAGACCCAGTACTTC. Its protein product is CASSVSGRETQYF.

The chain's CDR3 is CASSSRTGNSPLHF. For the CDR3, the DNA is TGTGCCAGCAGTTCCAGGACAGGGAATTCACCCCTCCACTTT. The V and J genes are TRBV6-5 and TRBJ1-6, with 8 bases lining up with TRBD1. The CDR3 has 14 amino acids. The germline V gene has CDR1 MNHEY and CDR2 SVGAGI. V gave up 4 bases and J gave up 7 bases; unmatched junction bases: 3.